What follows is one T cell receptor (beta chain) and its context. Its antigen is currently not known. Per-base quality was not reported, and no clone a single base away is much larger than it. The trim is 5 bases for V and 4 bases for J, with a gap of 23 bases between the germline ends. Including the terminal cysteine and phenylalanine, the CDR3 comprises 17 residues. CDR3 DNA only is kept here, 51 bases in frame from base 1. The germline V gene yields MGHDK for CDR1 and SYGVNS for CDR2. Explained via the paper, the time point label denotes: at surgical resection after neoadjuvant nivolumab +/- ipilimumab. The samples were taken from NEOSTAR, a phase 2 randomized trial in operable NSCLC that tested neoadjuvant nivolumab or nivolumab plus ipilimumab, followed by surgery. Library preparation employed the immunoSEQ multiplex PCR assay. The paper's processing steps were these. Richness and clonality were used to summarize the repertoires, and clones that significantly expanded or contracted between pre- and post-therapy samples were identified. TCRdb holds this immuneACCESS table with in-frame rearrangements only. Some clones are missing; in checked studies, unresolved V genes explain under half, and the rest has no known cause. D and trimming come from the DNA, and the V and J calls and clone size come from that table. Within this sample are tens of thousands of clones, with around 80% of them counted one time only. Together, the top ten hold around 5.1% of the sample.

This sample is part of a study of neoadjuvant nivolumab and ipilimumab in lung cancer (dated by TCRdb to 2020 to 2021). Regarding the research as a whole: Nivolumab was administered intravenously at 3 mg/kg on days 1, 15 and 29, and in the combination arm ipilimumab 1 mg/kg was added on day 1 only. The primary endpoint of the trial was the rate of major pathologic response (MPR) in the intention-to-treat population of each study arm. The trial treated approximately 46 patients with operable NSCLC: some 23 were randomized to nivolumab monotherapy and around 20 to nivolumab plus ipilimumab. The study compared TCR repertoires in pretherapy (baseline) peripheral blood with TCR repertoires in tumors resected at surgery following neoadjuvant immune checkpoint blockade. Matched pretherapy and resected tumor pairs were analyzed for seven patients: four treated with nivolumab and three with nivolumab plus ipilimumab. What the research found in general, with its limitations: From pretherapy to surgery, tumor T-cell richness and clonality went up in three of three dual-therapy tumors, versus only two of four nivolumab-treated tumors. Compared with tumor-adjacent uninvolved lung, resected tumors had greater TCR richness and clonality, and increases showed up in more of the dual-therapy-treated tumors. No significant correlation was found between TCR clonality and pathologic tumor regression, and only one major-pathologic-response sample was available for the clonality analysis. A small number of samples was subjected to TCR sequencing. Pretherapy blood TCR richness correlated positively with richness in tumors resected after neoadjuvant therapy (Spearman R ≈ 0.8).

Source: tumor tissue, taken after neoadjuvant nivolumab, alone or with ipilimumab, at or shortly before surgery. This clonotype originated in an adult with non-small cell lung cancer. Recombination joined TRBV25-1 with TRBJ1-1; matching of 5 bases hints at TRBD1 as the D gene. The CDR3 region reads CASSLLGVGVVSTEAFF. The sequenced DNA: TGTGCCAGCAGTCTTCTCGGGGTAGGGGTCGTGAGCACTGAAGCTTTCTTT.